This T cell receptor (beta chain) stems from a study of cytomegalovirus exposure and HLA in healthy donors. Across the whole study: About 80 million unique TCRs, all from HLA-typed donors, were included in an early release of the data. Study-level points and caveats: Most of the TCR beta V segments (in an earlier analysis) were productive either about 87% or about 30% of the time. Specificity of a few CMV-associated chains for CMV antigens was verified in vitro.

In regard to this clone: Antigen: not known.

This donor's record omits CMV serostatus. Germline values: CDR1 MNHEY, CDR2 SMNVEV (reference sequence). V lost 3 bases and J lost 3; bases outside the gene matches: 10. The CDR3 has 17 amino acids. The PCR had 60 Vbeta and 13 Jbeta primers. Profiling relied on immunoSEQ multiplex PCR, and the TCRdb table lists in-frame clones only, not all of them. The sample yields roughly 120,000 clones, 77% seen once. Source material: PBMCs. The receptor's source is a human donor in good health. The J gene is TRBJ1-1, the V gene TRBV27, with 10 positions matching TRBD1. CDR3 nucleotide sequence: TGTGCCAGCAGTTTTTCTCTTCCGGGACAGGGGTACACTGAAGCTTTCTTT. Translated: CASSFSLPGQGYTEAFF.